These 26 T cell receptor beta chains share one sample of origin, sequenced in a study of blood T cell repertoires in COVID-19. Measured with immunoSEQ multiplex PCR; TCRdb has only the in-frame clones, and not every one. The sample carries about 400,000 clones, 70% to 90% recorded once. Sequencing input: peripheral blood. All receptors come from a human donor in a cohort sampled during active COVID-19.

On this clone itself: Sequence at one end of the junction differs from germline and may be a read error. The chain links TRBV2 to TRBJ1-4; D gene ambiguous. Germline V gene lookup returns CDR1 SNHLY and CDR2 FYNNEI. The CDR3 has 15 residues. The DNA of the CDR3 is TGTGCCAGCACCAGAAAAGTAGCAACTAATGAAAAGCTGTTTTTT. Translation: CASTRKVATNEKLFF.

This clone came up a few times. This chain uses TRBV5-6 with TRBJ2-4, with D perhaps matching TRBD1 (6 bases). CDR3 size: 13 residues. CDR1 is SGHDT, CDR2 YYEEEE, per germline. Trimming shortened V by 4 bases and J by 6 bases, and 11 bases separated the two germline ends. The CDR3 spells CASSATGRNIQYF. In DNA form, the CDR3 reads TGTGCCAGCAGCGCGACAGGACGAAACATTCAGTACTTC.

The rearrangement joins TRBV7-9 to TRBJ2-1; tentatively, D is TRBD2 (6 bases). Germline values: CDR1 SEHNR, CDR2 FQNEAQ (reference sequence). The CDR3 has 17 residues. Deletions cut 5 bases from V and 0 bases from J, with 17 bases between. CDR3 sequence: CASSSQGGARSYNEQFF. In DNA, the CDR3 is TGTGCCAGCAGCAGCCAAGGAGGGGCGCGCTCCTACAATGAGCAGTTCTTC.

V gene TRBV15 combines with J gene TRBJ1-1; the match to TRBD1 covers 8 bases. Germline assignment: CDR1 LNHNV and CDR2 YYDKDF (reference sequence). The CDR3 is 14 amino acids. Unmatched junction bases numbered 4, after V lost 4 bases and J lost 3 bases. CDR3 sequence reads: CATSTGQGYTEAFF. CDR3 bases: TGTGCCACCAGCACCGGACAGGGTTACACTGAAGCTTTCTTT.

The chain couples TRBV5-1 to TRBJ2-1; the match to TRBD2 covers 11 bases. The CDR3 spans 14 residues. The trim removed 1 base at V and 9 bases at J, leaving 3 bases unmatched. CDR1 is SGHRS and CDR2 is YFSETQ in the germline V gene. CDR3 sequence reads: CASSLLAGGSEQFF. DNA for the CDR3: TGCGCCAGCAGCTTGTTAGCGGGGGGGAGTGAGCAGTTCTTC.

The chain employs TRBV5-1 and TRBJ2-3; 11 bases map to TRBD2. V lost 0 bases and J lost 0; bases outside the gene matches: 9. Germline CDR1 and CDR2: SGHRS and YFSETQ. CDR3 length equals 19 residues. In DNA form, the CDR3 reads TGCGCCAGCAGCTTGGCTCCGGGACTAGCGGTTACTAGCACAGATACGCAGTATTTT. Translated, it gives CASSLAPGLAVTSTDTQYF.

The DNA for the CDR3 is TGTGCCTGGAGTGTACGTGGGGGTAGGACAGGGGATTTTTTT. It yields the protein CAWSVRGGRTGDFF. This chain links TRBV30 with TRBJ1-4; TRBD1 aligns across 9 bases. After removal of 0 bases from V and 17 bases from J, the junction contained 13 bases not matched to a gene. The CDR3 length is 14 residues. Per germline, CDR1 GTSNPN and CDR2 SVGIG (reference sequence).

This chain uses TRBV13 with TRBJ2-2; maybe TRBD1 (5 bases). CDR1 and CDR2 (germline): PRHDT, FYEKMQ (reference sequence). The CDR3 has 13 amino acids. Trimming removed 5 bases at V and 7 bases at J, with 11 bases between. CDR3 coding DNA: TGTGCCAGCAGCCCGACAGTTTTCGGGGAGCTGTTTTTT. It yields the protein CASSPTVFGELFF.

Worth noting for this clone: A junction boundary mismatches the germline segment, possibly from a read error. The CDR3 DNA follows: TGTGCCAGCAGTCAAGCGGCCACAGATACGCAGTATTTT. Translated: CASSQAATDTQYF. J is TRBJ2-3 and V is TRBV6-1; the D gene is possibly TRBD2 (5 bases). This CDR3 is built from 13 residues. CDR1 is MNHNS, CDR2 SASEGT, per germline.

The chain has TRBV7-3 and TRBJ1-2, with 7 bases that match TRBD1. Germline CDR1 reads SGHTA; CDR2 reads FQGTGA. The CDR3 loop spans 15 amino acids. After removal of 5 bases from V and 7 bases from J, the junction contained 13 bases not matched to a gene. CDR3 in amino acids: CASSPQGGPPGGYTF. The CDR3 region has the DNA TGTGCCAGCAGCCCCCAGGGGGGACCCCCGGGTGGCTACACCTTC.

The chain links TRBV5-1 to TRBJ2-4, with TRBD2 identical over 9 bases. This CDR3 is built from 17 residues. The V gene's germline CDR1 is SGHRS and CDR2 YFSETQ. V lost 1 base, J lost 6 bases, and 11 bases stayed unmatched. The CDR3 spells CASSLRLAGLPGNIQYF. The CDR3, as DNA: TGCGCCAGCAGCTTGAGGCTAGCGGGACTCCCTGGAAACATTCAGTACTTC.

The CDR3 spells CASSRGSGGPQETQYF. CDR3 nucleotide sequence: TGTGCCAGCAGCCGCGGAAGCGGGGGGCCCCAAGAGACCCAGTACTTC. This chain links TRBV5-4 with TRBJ2-5, with 9 bases aligning to TRBD2. The CDR3 loop spans 16 amino acids. V lost 4 bases to trimming and J lost 1 base; unmatched junction nucleotides: 8. Per the germline V gene, CDR1 is SGHNT and CDR2 is YYREEE (reference sequence). The whole variable domain, filled in from reference TRBV5-4 and TRBJ2-5, reads ETGVTQSPTHLIKTRGQQVTLRCSSQSGHNTVSWYQQALGQGPQFIFQYYREEENGRGNFPPRFSGLQFPNYSSELNVNALELDDSALYLCASSRGSGGPQETQYFGPGTRLLVL.

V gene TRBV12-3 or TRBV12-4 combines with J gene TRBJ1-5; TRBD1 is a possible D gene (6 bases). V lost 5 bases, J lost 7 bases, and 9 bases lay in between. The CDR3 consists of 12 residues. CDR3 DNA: TGTGCCAGCAGTCCAGACAGGCAGCCCCAGCATTTT. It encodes CASSPDRQPQHF.

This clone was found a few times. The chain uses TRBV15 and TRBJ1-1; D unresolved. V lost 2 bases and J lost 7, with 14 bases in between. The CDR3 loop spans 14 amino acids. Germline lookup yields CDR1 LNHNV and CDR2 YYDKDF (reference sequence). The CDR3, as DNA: TGTGCCACCAGCAGACTTTCCCAGAGAGGTGAAGCTTTCTTT. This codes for CATSRLSQRGEAFF.

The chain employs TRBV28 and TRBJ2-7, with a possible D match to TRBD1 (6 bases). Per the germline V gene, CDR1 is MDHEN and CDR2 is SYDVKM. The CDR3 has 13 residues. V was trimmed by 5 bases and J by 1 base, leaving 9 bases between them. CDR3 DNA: TGTGCCAGCAGTGGGGACACTTCCTACGAGCAGTACTTC. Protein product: CASSGDTSYEQYF.

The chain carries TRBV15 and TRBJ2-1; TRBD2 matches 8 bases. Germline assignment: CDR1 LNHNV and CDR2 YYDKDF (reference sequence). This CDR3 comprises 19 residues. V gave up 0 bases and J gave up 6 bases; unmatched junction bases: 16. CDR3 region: CATSRDRSPLAVLSNEQFF. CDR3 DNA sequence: TGTGCCACCAGCAGAGATAGGTCCCCACTAGCGGTTCTCTCCAATGAGCAGTTCTTC.

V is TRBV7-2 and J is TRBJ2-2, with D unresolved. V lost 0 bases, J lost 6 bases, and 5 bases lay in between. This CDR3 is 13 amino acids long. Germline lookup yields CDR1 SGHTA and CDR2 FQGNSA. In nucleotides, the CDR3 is TGTGCCAGCAGCTTAGCAGTAGCCGGGGAGCTGTTTTTT. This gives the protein CASSLAVAGELFF.

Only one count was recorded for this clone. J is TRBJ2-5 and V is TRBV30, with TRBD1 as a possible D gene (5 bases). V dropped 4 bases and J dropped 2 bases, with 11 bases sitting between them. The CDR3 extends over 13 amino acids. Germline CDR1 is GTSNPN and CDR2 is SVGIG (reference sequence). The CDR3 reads CAWIPREQETQYF. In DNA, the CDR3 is TGTGCCTGGATCCCCAGGGAACAAGAGACCCAGTACTTC.

CDR3 in amino acids: CASSPLNYGYTF. The CDR3 DNA reads TGTGCCAGTAGTCCTCTTAACTATGGCTACACCTTC. The V call is TRBV19, the J call TRBJ1-2; D is unclear. This CDR3 contains 12 residues. V was pared by 5 bases and J by 1 base, with 5 bases between. Germline V gene data show CDR1 as LNHDA and CDR2 as SQIVND (reference sequence).

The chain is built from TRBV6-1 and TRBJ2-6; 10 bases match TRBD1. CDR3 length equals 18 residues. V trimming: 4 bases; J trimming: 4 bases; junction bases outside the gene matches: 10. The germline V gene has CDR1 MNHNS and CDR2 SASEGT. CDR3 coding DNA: TGTGCCAGCAGTGCCGCCGGGACAGGGGTGTTGGGGGCCAACGTCCTGACTTTC. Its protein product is CASSAAGTGVLGANVLTF.

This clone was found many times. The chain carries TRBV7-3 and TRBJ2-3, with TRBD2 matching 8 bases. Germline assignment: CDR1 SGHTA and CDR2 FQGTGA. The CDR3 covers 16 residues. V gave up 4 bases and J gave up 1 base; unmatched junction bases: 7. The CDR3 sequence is CASSSGQAGGTDTQYF. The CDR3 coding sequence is TGTGCCAGCAGCTCGGGGCAAGCGGGGGGCACAGATACGCAGTATTTT.

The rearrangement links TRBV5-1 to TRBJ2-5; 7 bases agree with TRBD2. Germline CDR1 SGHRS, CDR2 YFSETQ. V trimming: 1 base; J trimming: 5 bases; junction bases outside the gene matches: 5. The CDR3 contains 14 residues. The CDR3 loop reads CASSLFAGAETQYF. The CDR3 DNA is TGCGCCAGCAGCTTGTTCGCGGGAGCTGAGACCCAGTACTTC.

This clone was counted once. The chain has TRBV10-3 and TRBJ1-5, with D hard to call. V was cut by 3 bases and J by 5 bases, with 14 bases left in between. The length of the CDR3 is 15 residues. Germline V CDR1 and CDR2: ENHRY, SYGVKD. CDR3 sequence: CAISERREGDQPQHF. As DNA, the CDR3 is TGTGCCATCAGTGAACGACGGGAGGGCGATCAGCCCCAGCATTTT.

The CDR3 here is CASSIGGMGTQYF. The CDR3 nucleotides read TGTGCCAGTAGTATCGGCGGAATGGGTACGCAGTATTTT. V is TRBV19 and J is TRBJ2-3, with D unresolved. The CDR3 runs 13 residues. Germline CDR1 reads LNHDA; CDR2 reads SQIVND (reference sequence). The germline V and J ends were trimmed by 3 bases and 8 bases, with 12 bases remaining between them. Drawing the rest from reference TRBV19 and TRBJ2-3, the complete variable domain is DGGITQSPKYLFRKEGQNVTLSCEQNLNHDAMYWYRQDPGQGLRLIYYSQIVNDFQKGDIAEGYSVSREKKESFPLTVTSAQKNPTAFYLCASSIGGMGTQYFGPGTRLTVL.

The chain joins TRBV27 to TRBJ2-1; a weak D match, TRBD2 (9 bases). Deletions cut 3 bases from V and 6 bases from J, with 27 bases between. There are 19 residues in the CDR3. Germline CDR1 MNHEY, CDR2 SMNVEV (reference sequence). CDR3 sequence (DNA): TGTGCCAGCAGTTTGTCCAGGGGGCTTGAGACTAGCGGTGGCAATGAGCAGTTCTTC. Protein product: CASSLSRGLETSGGNEQFF.

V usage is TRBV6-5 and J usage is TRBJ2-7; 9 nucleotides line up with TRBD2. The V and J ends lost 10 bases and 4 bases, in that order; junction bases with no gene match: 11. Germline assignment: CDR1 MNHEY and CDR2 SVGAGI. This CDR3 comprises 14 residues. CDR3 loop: CATSPLTSGYEQYF. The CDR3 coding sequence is TGTGCCACCTCTCCGTTGACTAGCGGATACGAGCAGTACTTC.